Presented here are 11 T cell receptor beta chains from one specimen sequenced in a study of T cell clonotyping in hematopoietic cell transplantation. Assay used: immunoSEQ multiplex PCR; TCRdb lists only in-frame clones, some missing. The sample records under 20,000 clones, around 77% being singletons. Time point indicated: recipient sample about 28 days before transplant, after cytoreduction. The specimen was peripheral blood mononuclear cells, collected before stem cell transplant. Every receptor here comes from a man aged 55 to 70 with acute myeloid leukemia. Some clones in this sample may be carry-over from other donors' samples.

This clone turned up a few times. The rearrangement joins TRBV4-1 to TRBJ2-7, with a possible D match to TRBD2 (5 bases). V shed 0 bases and J shed 5 bases, with 14 bases lying between them. The CDR3 sequence is 15 residues long. CDR1 MGHRA and CDR2 YSYEKL come from the germline V gene. DNA for the CDR3: TGCGCCAGCAGCCAAGATTCCCCCGGGGTCAACGAGCAGTACTTC. Its translation: CASSQDSPGVNEQYF.

V is TRBV28 and J is TRBJ1-1; D is uncertain. Germline CDR1 and CDR2: MDHEN and SYDVKM. Trimming pared 3 bases from V and 8 bases from J, leaving 19 bases between. The CDR3 length is 15 residues. The CDR3 coding sequence is TGTGCCAGCAGTTTTTCAGCCCCTGGGCAAAAAGAAGCTTTCTTT. This encodes CASSFSAPGQKEAFF.

The V call is TRBV19, the J call TRBJ2-7; tentative D call: TRBD2 (7 bases). The CDR3 sequence is 13 residues long. Per germline, CDR1 LNHDA and CDR2 SQIVND (reference sequence). V was shortened by 3 bases and J by 4 bases, with 10 bases between the two germline ends. The CDR3 protein is CASSIGGAYEQYF. The CDR3 bases are TGTGCCAGTAGTATTGGGGGGGCGTACGAGCAGTACTTC.

CDR3 DNA: TGTGCCAGCAGCGTCTATGGCTACACCTTC. Amino acids: CASSVYGYTF. The chain has TRBV5-8 and TRBJ1-2; D unresolved. The germline CDR1 and CDR2 sequences are SGHTS and YDEGEE. There are 10 residues in the CDR3. With 4 bases removed from V and 4 bases from J, the gap between germline ends came to 2 bases.

The chain uses TRBV13 and TRBJ2-7, with 9 nucleotides matching TRBD2. The V gene end was trimmed by 6 bases and the J gene end by 6 bases; junction bases not matched to a gene: 6. This CDR3 spans 13 amino acids. Germline lookup yields CDR1 PRHDT and CDR2 FYEKMQ (reference sequence). Here the CDR3 reads CASSASGGIEQYF. In DNA, the CDR3 is TGTGCCAGCAGTGCGAGCGGGGGGATCGAGCAGTACTTC.

V is TRBV7-2 and J is TRBJ2-1; 8 positions match TRBD1. Germline loops: CDR1 SGHTA, CDR2 FQGNSA. The CDR3 is made up of 17 amino acids. After removal of 0 bases from V and 3 bases from J, the junction contained 7 bases not matched to a gene. This CDR3 reads CASSLADRESLYNEQFF. The CDR3 DNA follows: TGTGCCAGCAGCTTAGCGGACAGGGAGTCCCTCTACAATGAGCAGTTCTTC. Looking up the rest from reference TRBV7-2 and TRBJ2-1 gives the full variable domain: GAGVSQSPSNKVTEKGKDVELRCDPISGHTALYWYRQSLGQGLEFLIYFQGNSAPDKSGLPSDRFSAERTGGSVSTLTIQRTQQEDSAVYLCASSLADRESLYNEQFFGPGTRLTVL.

This clone was counted between two and nine times. J is TRBJ2-7 and V is TRBV7-2; no definite D call. CDR3 length equals 12 residues. From germline, CDR1 is SGHTA and CDR2 FQGNSA. V gave up 4 bases and J gave up 0 bases, with 4 bases separating them. The CDR3 bases are TGTGCCAGCAGCTACATCTCCTACGAGCAGTACTTC. Translating gives CASSYISYEQYF.

The chain joins TRBV29-1 to TRBJ1-1; D remains ambiguous. The V end was cut by 6 bases, the J end by 6 bases, with 14 bases between. The CDR3 extends over 12 amino acids. CDR1 is SQVTM and CDR2 is ANQGSEA in the germline V gene. The CDR3 sequence: CSVTDDAPEAFF. The CDR3 DNA is TGCAGCGTAACGGACGATGCCCCTGAAGCTTTCTTT.

The gene calls are TRBV9 and TRBJ1-1; D not resolved. CDR1 SGDLS and CDR2 YYNGEE come from the germline V gene. Trimming shortened V by 4 bases and J by 4 bases, and 14 bases separated the two germline ends. The CDR3 extends over 14 amino acids. The CDR3 protein is CASSSTKTGTEAFF. The CDR3 nucleotides read TGTGCCAGCAGCTCCACCAAGACGGGCACTGAAGCTTTCTTT.

This clone was observed a few times. The chain links TRBV28 to TRBJ2-5; tentatively, D is TRBD1 or TRBD2 (5 bases each). Germline V CDR1 and CDR2: MDHEN, SYDVKM. Trimming left V 1 base short and J 5 bases short, with 11 bases between. The CDR3 covers 14 residues. CDR3 sequence: CASSLSPRDETQYF. The CDR3 nucleotides read TGTGCCAGCAGTTTATCCCCCCGGGACGAGACCCAGTACTTC.

The gene calls are TRBV6-5 and TRBJ2-1; 8 nucleotides match TRBD2. Germline V lookup: CDR1 MNHEY, CDR2 SVGAGI. J lost 0 bases, V lost 5 bases, and 3 bases had no gene match. This CDR3 is 15 amino acids long. In DNA, the CDR3 is TGTGCCAGCAGTCTAGCGGGTAGCTCCTACAATGAGCAGTTCTTC. As protein: CASSLAGSSYNEQFF.